The TCR beta chain described here comes from a study of somatic mutations in cytotoxic T cells in rheumatoid arthritis. Assay used: immunoSEQ multiplex PCR; TCRdb lists only in-frame clones, some missing. The data show 6,500 to 9,000 clones, with around 80% seen just once and approximately 11% held by the top ten. Per germline, CDR1 KGHSH and CDR2 LQKENI. V shed 2 bases and J shed 8 bases, with 6 bases lying between them. This CDR3 contains 11 residues. The source of this sequence is an adult with rheumatoid arthritis. Sequenced input: CD8+ T cells sorted from blood. V is TRBV18 and J is TRBJ1-1; D remains unclear. The CDR3 nucleotides are TGTGCCAGCTCACCAGGGGAGGAAGCTTTCTTT. Translation gives CASSPGEEAFF.